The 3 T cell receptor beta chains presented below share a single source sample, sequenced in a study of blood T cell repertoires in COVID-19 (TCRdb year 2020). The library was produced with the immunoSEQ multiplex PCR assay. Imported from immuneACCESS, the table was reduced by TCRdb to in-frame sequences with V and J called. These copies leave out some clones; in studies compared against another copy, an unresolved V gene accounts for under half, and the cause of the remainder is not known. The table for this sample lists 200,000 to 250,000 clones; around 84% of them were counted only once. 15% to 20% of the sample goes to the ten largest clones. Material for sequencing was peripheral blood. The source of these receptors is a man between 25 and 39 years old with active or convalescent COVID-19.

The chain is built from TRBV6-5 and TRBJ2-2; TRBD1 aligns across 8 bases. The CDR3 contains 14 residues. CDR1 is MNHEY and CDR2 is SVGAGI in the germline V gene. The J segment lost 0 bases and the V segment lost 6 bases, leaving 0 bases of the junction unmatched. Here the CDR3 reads CASRDRANTGELFF. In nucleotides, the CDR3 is TGTGCCAGCAGGGACAGGGCGAACACCGGGGAGCTGTTTTTT.

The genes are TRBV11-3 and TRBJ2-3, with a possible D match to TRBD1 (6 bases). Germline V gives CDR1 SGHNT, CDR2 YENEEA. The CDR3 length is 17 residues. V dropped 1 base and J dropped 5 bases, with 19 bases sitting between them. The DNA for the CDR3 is TGTGCCAGCAGCTTAGCTTGGGGGCAGGGAAGTGGAGATACGCAGTATTTT. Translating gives CASSLAWGQGSGDTQYF.

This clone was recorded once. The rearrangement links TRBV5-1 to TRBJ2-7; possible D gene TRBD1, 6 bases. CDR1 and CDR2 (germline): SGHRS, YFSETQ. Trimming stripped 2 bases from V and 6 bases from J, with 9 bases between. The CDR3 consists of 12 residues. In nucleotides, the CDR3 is TGCGCCAGCAGCTTAGGCAGGGGCGAGCAGTACTTC. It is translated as CASSLGRGEQYF.